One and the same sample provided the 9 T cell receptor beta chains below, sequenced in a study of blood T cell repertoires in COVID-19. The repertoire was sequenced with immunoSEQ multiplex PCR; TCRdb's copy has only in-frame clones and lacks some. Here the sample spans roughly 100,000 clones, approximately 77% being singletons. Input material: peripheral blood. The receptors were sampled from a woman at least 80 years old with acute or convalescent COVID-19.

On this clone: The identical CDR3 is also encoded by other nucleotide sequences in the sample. CDR3: CASSLAGQGIETQYF. DNA of the CDR3: TGCGCCAGCAGCTTGGCGGGGCAGGGGATAGAGACCCAGTACTTC. V and J are TRBV5-1 and TRBJ2-5; a possible D gene is TRBD1 (6 bases). The CDR3 is 15 amino acids. Germline values: CDR1 SGHRS, CDR2 YFSETQ. V dropped 0 bases and J dropped 4 bases, with 13 bases sitting between them.

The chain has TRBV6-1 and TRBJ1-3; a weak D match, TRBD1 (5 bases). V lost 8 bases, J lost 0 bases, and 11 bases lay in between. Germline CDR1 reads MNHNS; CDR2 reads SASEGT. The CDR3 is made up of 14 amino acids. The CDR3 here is CASGEGSSGNTIYF. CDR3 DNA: TGTGCCAGCGGGGAGGGGAGCTCTGGAAACACCATATATTTT.

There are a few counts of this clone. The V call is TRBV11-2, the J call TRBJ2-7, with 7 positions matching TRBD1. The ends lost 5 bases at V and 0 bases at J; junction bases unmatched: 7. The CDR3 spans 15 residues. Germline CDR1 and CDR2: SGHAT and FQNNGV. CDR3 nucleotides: TGTGCCAGCAGCATATCGACAGGGAGCTCCTACGAGCAGTACTTC. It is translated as CASSISTGSSYEQYF.

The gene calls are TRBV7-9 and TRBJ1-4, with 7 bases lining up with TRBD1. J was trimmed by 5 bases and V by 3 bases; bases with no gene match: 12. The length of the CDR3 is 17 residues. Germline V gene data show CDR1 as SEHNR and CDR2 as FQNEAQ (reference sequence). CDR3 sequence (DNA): TGTGCCAGCAGCTTGGGGGCAGGGGGGCGCGGCAATGAAAAACTGTTTTTT. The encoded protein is CASSLGAGGRGNEKLFF. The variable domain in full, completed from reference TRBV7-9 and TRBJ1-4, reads DTGVSQNPRHKITKRGQNVTFRCDPISEHNRLYWYRQTLGQGPEFLTYFQNEAQLEKSRLLSDRFSAERPKGSFSTLEIQRTEQGDSAMYLCASSLGAGGRGNEKLFFGSGTQLSVL.

The CDR3 DNA reads as TGTGCCAGCAGCGGAGGCAGGAGACCCTACGAGCAGTACTTC. It encodes CASSGGRRPYEQYF. This chain uses TRBV21-1 with TRBJ2-7; the DNA was not used to check the table's D call, TRBD2. TRBV21-1 is classified as a pseudogene. This CDR3 comprises 14 residues.

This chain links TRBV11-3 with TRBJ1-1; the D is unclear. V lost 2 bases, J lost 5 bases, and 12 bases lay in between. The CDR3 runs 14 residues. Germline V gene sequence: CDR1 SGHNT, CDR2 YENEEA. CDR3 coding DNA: TGTGCCAGCAGCTTAAGAGGGTTAGTGACTGAAGCTTTCTTT. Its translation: CASSLRGLVTEAFF.

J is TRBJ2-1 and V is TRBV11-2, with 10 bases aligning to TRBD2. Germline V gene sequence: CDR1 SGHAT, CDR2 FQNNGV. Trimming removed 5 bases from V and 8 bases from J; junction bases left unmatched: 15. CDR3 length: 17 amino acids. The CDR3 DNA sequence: TGTGCCAGCAGCCAGATATATGGGACTAGCGCCAGCGATGAGCAGTTCTTC. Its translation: CASSQIYGTSASDEQFF.

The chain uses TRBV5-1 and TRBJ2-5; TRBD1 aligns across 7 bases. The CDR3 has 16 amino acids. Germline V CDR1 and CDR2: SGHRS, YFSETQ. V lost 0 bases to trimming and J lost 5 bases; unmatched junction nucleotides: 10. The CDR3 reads CASSLGLRQGQETQYF. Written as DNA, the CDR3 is TGCGCCAGCAGCTTGGGTCTGCGACAGGGTCAGGAGACCCAGTACTTC.

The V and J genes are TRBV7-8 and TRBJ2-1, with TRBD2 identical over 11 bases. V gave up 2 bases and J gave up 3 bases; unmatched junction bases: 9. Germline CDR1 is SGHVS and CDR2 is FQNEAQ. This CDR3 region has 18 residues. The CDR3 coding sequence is TGTGCCAGCAGCTTAAAGTTAGCGGGAGGGGTGGTCTACAATGAGCAGTTCTTC. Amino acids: CASSLKLAGGVVYNEQFF.